The TCR beta chain under discussion was sequenced for a study of blood T cell repertoires in COVID-19 (TCRdb year 2020). Describing the broader study: Samples from collaborators originated in the United States, Italy and Spain and spanned both the acute and convalescent phases of COVID-19. The prospective study material was composed of cDNA or gDNA derived from T cells, B-cell-depleted T cells, or PBMCs. Deeply sampled blood TCRbeta repertoires from subjects exposed to, actively infected with, or recovered from COVID-19 were included in the dataset. The repertoires were made available in a free public database intended to serve as a resource for research on the immune response to SARS-CoV-2. The samples were drawn from two sources: the first 160 participants of the ongoing ImmuneRACE study, and fewer than 1,500 subjects contributed by 6 global collaborators. A de-identified subject ID, COVID-19 status, age in years and sex were almost always included in the sample metadata. Where HLA class I and class II types were available, the types were taken from metadata supplied by the sample provider, not from assay-based typing. What the work shows at the level of the full study, not this receptor alone: The quantity of clinical and demographic metadata differed by source and by participant and was supplied without curation.

Its CDR3 holds 15 amino acids, cysteine through phenylalanine. The CDR3 DNA has 45 bases and is translated from base 1. The V end gives up 2 bases and the J end 10 bases, leaving 6 bases in the junction not matched to a gene. From the germline V gene, CDR1 is MRHNA and CDR2 is SNTAGT. At one collaborating source in Seattle, patients were enrolled during active infection and were followed longitudinally through the course of disease. The collaborating institutions used their own protocols to collect whole blood in K2EDTA tubes. For TCRbeta analysis, collaborators shipped samples in one of three forms: frozen whole blood, isolated PBMCs, or DNA extracted from either of those sample types. TCRbeta CDR3 regions were amplified from genomic DNA by means of the immunoSEQ Assay, a bias-controlled multiplex PCR. On the authors' methods: The number of nucleated cells in each sample was estimated by amplification of reference gene primers within the assay. To quantify the absolute abundance of each unique TCRbeta CDR3 rearrangement, sequence reads were collapsed and filtered. For each sample, productive Simpson clonality was calculated as the square root of Simpson's diversity index across productive rearrangements. TCRdb's version of the immuneACCESS table is confined to in-frame rearrangements and falls short of the full clone set. An unresolved V gene accounts for under half of the shortfall where checked; the remainder is of unknown origin. The V and J calls and clone size come from that table; D and trimming were worked out from the DNA. This sample is represented by about 94,000 clones; approximately 74% of them were singletons. Approximately 4.1% of the sample belongs to the ten largest clones.

As concerns this clone: Its antigen specificity is not known. The record has no base qualities; no much larger clone is one base away.

The chain was built from TRBV6-4 and TRBJ2-1; TRBD2 lines up with 12 middle nucleotides. The sequence was collected from a man in his 70s with COVID-19, enrolled during active disease. Sequencing was performed on peripheral blood. In nucleotide form, the sequence is TGTGCCAGCAGTGACCAGGGACTAGCGGGTGCCGAGCAGTTCTTC. It translates as CASSDQGLAGAEQFF.